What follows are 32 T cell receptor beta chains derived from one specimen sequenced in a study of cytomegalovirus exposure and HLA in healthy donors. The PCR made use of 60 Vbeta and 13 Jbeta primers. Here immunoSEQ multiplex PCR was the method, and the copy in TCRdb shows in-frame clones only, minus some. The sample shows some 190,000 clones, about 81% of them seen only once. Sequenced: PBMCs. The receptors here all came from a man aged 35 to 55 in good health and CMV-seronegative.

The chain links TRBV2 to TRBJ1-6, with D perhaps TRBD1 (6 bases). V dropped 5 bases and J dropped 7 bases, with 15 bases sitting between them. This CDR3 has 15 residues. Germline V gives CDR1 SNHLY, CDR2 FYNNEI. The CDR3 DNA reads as TGTGCCAGCAGTAAGGAAGGGGGGGAAAATTCACCCCTCCACTTT. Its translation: CASSKEGGENSPLHF.

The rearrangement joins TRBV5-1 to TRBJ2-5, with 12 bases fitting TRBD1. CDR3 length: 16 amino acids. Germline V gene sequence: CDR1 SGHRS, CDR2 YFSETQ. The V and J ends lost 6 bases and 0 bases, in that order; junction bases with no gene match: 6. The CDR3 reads CASNPGTGGYQETQYF. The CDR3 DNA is TGCGCCAGCAATCCTGGGACAGGGGGCTACCAAGAGACCCAGTACTTC.

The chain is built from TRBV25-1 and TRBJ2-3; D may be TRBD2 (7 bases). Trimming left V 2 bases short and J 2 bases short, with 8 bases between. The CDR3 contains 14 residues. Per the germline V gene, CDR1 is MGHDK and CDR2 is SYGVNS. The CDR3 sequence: CASSEGGATDTQYF. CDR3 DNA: TGTGCCAGCAGTGAAGGGGGGGCCACAGATACGCAGTATTTT. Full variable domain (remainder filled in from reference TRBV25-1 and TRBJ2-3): EADIYQTPRYLVIGTGKKITLECSQTMGHDKMYWYQQDPGMELHLIHYSYGVNSTEKGDLSSESTVSRIRTEHFPLTLESARPSHTSQYLCASSEGGATDTQYFGPGTRLTVL.

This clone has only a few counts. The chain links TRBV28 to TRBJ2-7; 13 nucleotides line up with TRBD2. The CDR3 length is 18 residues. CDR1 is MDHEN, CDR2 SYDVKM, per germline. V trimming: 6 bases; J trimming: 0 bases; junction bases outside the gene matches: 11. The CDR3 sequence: CASRETSGRSPSSYEQYF. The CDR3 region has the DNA TGTGCCAGCAGGGAGACTAGCGGGAGGTCCCCTAGCTCCTACGAGCAGTACTTC.

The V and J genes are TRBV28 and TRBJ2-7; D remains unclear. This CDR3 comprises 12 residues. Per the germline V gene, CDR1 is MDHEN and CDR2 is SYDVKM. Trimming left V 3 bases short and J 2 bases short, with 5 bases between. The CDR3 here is CASSLAPYEQYF. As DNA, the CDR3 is TGTGCCAGCAGTTTGGCTCCCTACGAGCAGTACTTC.

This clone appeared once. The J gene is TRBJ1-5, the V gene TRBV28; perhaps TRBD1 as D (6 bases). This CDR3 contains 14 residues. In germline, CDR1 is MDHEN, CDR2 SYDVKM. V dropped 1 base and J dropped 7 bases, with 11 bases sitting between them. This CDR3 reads CASSLSGVGQPQHF. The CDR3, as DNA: TGTGCCAGCAGTTTATCAGGGGTCGGCCAGCCCCAGCATTTT.

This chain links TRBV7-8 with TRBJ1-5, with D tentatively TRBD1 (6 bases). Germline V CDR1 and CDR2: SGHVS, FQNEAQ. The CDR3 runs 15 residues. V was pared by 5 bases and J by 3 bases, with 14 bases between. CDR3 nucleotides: TGTGCCAGCAGCCGCGGACAGCAGAACAATCAGCCCCAGCATTTT. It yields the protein CASSRGQQNNQPQHF.

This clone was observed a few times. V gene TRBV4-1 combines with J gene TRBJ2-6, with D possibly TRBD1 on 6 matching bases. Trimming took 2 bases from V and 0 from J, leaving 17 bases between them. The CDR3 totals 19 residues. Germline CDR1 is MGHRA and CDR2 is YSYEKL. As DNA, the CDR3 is TGCGCCAGCAGCCAACCCACCGGGACACCCAGCTCTGGGGCCAACGTCCTGACTTTC. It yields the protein CASSQPTGTPSSGANVLTF.

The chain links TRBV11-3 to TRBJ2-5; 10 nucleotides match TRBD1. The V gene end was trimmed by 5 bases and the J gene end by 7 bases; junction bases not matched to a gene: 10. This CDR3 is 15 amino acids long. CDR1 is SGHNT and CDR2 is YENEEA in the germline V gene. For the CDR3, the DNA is TGTGCCAGCAGCCTTCGACAGGGGGCAGAAGGGACCCAGTACTTC. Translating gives CASSLRQGAEGTQYF.

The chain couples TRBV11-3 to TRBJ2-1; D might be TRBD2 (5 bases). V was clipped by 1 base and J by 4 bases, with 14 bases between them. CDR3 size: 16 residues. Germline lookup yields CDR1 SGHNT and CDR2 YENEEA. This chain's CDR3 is CASSLVVLGGYNEQFF. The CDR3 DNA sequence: TGTGCCAGCAGCTTAGTGGTACTAGGCGGGTACAATGAGCAGTTCTTC.

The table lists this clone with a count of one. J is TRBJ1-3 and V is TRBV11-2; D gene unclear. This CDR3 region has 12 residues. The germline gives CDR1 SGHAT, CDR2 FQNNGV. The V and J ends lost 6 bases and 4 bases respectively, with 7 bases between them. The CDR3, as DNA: TGTGCCAGCAGAGAACACGGAAACACCATATATTTT. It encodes CASREHGNTIYF.

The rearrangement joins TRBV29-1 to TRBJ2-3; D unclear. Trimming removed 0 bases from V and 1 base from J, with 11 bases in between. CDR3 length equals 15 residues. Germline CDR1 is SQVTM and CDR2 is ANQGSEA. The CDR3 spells CSVEDPRGGTDTQYF. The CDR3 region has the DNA TGCAGCGTTGAAGACCCGCGCGGCGGCACAGATACGCAGTATTTT.

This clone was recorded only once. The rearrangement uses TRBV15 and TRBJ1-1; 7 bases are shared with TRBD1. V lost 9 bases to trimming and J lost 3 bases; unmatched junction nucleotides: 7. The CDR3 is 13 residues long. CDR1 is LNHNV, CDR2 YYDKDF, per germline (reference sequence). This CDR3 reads CATNRGMDTEAFF. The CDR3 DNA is TGTGCCACGAACAGGGGAATGGACACTGAAGCTTTCTTT.

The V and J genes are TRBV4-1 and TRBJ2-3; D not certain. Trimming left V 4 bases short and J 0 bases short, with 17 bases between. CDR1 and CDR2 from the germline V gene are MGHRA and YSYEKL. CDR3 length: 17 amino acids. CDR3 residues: CASSPVVSFPSTDTQYF. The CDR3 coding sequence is TGCGCCAGCAGCCCCGTTGTATCCTTCCCTAGCACAGATACGCAGTATTTT.

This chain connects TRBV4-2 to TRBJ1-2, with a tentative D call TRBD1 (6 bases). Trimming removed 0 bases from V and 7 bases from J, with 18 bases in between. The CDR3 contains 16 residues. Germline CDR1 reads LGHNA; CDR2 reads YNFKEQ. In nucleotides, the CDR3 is TGTGCCAGCAGCCAAGATCAGGGCAGGGGAGCGAGTGGCTACACCTTC. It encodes CASSQDQGRGASGYTF.

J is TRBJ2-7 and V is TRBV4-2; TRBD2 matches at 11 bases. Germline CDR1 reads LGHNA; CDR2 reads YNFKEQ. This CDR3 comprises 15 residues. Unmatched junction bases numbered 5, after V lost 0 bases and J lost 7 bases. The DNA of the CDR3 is TGTGCCAGCAGCCAAGATAGCGGGGGGGCTTTGGAGCAGTACTTC. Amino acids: CASSQDSGGALEQYF.

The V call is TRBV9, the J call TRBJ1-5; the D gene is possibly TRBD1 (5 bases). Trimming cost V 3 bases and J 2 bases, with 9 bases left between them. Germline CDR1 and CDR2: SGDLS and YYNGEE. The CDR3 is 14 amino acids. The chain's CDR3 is CASSAGNRNQPQHF. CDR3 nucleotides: TGTGCCAGCAGCGCAGGGAACCGCAATCAGCCCCAGCATTTT.

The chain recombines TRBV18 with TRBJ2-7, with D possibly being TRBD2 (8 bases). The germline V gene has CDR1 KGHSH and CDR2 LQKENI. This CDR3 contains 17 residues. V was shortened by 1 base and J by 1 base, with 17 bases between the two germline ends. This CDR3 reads CASSPRGGGGPSYEQYF. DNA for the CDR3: TGTGCCAGCTCACCACGAGGGGGCGGGGGGCCTTCCTACGAGCAGTACTTC.

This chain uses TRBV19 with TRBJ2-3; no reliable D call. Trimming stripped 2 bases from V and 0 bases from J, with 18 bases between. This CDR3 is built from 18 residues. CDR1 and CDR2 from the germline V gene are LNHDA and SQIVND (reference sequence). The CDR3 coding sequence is TGTGCCAGTAGTATATCCTTTCAGCGATCATATAGCACAGATACGCAGTATTTT. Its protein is CASSISFQRSYSTDTQYF.

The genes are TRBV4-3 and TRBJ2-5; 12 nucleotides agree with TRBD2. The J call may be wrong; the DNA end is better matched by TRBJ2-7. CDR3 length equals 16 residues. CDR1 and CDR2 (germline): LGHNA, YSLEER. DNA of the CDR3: TGCGCCAGCAGCCAAGAACAGACTAGCGGGAGATACGAGCAGTACTTC. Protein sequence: CASSQEQTSGRYEQYF.

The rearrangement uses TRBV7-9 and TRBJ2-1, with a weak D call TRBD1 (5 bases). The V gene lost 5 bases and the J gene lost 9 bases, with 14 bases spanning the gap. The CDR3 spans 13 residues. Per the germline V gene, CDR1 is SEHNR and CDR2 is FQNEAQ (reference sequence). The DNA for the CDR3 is TGTGCCAGCAGCCGCACCCAGGGATTTGAGCAGTTCTTC. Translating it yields CASSRTQGFEQFF.

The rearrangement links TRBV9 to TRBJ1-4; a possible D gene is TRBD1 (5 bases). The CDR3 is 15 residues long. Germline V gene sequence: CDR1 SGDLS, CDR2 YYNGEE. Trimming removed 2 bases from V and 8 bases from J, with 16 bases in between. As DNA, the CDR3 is TGTGCCAGCAGCGTCTACCCGGGGGTCGGGGAAAAACTGTTTTTT. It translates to CASSVYPGVGEKLFF.

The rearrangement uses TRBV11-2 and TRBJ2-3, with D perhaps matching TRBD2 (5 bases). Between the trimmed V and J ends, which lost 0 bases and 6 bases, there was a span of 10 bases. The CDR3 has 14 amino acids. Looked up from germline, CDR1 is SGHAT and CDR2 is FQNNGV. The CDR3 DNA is TGTGCCAGCAGCTTAGAGTTTGAGGGTGATACGCAGTATTTT. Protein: CASSLEFEGDTQYF.

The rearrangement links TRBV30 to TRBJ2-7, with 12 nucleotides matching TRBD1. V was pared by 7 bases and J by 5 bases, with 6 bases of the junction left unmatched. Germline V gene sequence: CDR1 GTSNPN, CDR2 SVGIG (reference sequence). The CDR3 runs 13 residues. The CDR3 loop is CASTGTGGHEQYF. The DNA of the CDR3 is TGTGCCTCGACCGGGACAGGGGGCCACGAGCAGTACTTC.

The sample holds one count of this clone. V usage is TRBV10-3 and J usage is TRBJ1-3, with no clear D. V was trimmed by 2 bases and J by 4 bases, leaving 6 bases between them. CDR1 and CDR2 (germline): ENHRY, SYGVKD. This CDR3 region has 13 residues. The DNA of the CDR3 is TGTGCCATCAGTGAGATCGTGGGAAACACCATATATTTT. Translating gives CAISEIVGNTIYF.

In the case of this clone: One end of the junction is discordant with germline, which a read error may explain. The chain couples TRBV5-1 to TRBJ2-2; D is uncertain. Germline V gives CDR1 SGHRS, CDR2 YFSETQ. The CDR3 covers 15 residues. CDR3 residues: CAGSLDPGNTGELFF. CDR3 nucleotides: TGCGCCGGCAGCCTTGACCCGGGGAACACCGGGGAGCTGTTTTTT. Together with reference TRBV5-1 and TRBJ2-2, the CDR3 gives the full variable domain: KAGVTQTPRYLIKTRGQQVTLSCSPISGHRSVSWYQQTPGQGLQFLFEYFSETQRNKGNFPGRFSGRQFSNSRSEMNVSTLELGDSALYLCAGSLDPGNTGELFFGEGSRLTVL.

As DNA, the CDR3 is TGTGCCAGCAGTACCGCTAGGTTTGAGCAGTTCTTC. Its translation is CASSTARFEQFF. The rearrangement links TRBV28 to TRBJ2-1; no definite D call. The germline V gene has CDR1 MDHEN and CDR2 SYDVKM. The V gene lost 5 bases and the J gene lost 9 bases, with 11 bases spanning the gap. This CDR3 spans 12 amino acids.

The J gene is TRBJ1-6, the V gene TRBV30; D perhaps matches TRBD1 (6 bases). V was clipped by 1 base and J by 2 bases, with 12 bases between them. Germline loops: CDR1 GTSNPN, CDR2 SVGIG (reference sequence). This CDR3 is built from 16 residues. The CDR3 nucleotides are TGTGCCTGGAGTGCAACAGGGAGTCCCTATAATTCACCCCTCCACTTT. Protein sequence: CAWSATGSPYNSPLHF.

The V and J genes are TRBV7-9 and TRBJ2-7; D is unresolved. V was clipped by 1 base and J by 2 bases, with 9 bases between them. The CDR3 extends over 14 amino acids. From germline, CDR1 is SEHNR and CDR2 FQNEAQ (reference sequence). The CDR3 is CASSLEEVAYEQYF. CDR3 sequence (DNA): TGTGCCAGCAGCTTAGAAGAAGTAGCCTACGAGCAGTACTTC.

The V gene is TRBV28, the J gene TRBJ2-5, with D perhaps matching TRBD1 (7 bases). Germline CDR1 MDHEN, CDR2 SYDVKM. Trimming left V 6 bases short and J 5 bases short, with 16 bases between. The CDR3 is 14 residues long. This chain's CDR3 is CASRTGDWFETQYF. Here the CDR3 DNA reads TGTGCCAGCAGAACAGGGGACTGGTTCGAGACCCAGTACTTC.

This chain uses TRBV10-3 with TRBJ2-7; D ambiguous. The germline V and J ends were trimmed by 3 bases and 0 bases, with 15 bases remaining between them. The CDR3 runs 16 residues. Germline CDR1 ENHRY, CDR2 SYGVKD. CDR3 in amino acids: CAISDPGSPSSYEQYF. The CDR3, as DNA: TGTGCCATCAGTGATCCAGGCAGCCCCAGCTCCTACGAGCAGTACTTC.

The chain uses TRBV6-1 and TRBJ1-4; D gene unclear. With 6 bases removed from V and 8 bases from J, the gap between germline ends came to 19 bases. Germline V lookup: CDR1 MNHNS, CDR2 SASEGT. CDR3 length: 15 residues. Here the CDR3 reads CASRKALIRGEKLFF. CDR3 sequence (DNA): TGTGCCAGCAGAAAGGCTCTCATCCGAGGGGAAAAACTGTTTTTT.